The T cell receptor (beta chain) under discussion was sequenced for a study of memory CD4+ T cells and cytomegalovirus serostatus. General observations from the study: Of more than 150 reported CMV TCRbeta sequences, 67 were found in memory CD4+ repertoires.

Authors' methods: Out-of-frame sequences were removed, leaving 2,204,828 distinct TCRbeta sequences. The data were produced by immunoSEQ multiplex PCR, yet TCRdb's version contains in-frame clones alone and is incomplete. V, J and clone size derive from that table, while D and trimming were established from the DNA sequence. This table holds about 26,000 clones, approximately 72% found once. The sort gate was single viable CD3+CD4+CD8-CD45RO+ cells for memory CD4+ T cells. Serostatus was set by detecting CMV pp150, pp28, p38, p52 IgG. About this clone itself: Antigen unknown.

V lost 3 bases and J lost 5, with 11 bases in between. The germline V gene encodes CDR1 SNHLY and CDR2 FYNNEI. This CDR3 contains 14 residues. This TCR came from an adult in good health and CMV-seronegative. The chain employs TRBV2 and TRBJ1-5; D not certain. Sequencing input: memory CD4+ T cells from blood. CDR3 amino acids: CASSDSADDQPQHF. In nucleotides, the CDR3 is TGTGCCAGCAGTGACTCGGCCGACGATCAGCCCCAGCATTTT.